These 7 T cell receptor beta chains were all obtained from the same sample, sequenced in a study of response to subunit inactivated influenza vaccine. Via MiXCR, TCRdb re-called the RT-PCR reads, giving one row per CDR3 protein. The repertoire holds about 520,000 distinct CDR3 sequences, with about 25% as singletons. The input for sequencing was CD4+ T cells sorted from PBMCs, taken approximately 5 days after vaccination. These receptor sequences come from a man in his fifties who received an inactivated influenza vaccine.

The chain couples TRBV4-1 to TRBJ2-6; tentative D call: TRBD1 (5 bases). This CDR3 is built from 16 residues. Germline CDR1 reads MGHRA; CDR2 reads YSYEKL. Trimming removed 6 bases from V and 4 bases from J, with 16 bases in between. The CDR3 loop is CASRISIGAGANVLTF. The CDR3 DNA is TGCGCCAGCAGGATCAGTATAGGGGCCGGGGCCAACGTCCTGACTTTC.

The gene calls are TRBV20-1 and TRBJ2-3; no clear D gene. The CDR3 is made up of 12 amino acids. Germline V gene sequence: CDR1 DFQATT, CDR2 SNEGSKA (reference sequence). V lost 7 bases to trimming and J lost 2 bases, with 10 bases between them. CDR3 sequence: CSVVEATDTQYF. The DNA for the CDR3 is TGCAGTGTGGTGGAAGCCACAGATACGCAGTATTTT.

CDR3 nucleotide sequence: TGCACCAGCAGCCACCACGGACGGCGCACCGGGGAGCTGTTTTTT. This translates into CTSSHHGRRTGELFF. The chain uses TRBV1 and TRBJ2-2. TRBV1 corresponds to a pseudogene. The CDR3 contains 15 residues.

This chain connects TRBV12-3 or TRBV12-4 to TRBJ2-3; D perhaps matches TRBD1 (5 bases). Trimming pared 0 bases from V and 3 bases from J, leaving 7 bases between. This CDR3 comprises 14 residues. CDR3 DNA sequence: TGTGCCAGCAGTTTAGCGCCAGGGACAGATACGCAGTATTTT. It translates to CASSLAPGTDTQYF.

This clonotype turned up a few times. The chain joins TRBV5-1 to TRBJ1-1; D may be TRBD1 (5 bases). The germline V and J ends were trimmed by 4 bases and 7 bases, with 17 bases remaining between them. The CDR3 is 14 amino acids. Per the germline V gene, CDR1 is SGHRS and CDR2 is YFSETQ. CDR3 sequence reads: CASSGGPTGSEAFF. CDR3 nucleotides: TGCGCCAGCAGCGGGGGACCGACCGGCAGTGAAGCTTTCTTT.

This clonotype was counted only a few times. The V gene is TRBV6-1, the J gene TRBJ2-7, with 11 bases identical to TRBD2. CDR1 is MNHNS, CDR2 SASEGT, per germline. The CDR3 contains 16 residues. Unmatched junction bases numbered 9, after V lost 8 bases and J lost 0 bases. The CDR3 sequence is CASLGLAGHSSYEQYF. The CDR3 DNA reads as TGTGCCAGCCTCGGACTAGCGGGCCATAGCTCCTACGAGCAGTACTTC.

A few counts support this clonotype. V is TRBV20-1 and J is TRBJ1-5, with TRBD1 as a possible D gene (6 bases). The CDR3 sequence is 16 residues long. V was pared by 6 bases and J by 0 bases, with 18 bases between. CDR1 and CDR2 from the germline V gene are DFQATT and SNEGSKA (reference sequence). CDR3 nucleotides: TGCAGTGCCGCCCGGGACAACCCGTATAGCAATCAGCCCCAGCATTTT. Translated: CSAARDNPYSNQPQHF.